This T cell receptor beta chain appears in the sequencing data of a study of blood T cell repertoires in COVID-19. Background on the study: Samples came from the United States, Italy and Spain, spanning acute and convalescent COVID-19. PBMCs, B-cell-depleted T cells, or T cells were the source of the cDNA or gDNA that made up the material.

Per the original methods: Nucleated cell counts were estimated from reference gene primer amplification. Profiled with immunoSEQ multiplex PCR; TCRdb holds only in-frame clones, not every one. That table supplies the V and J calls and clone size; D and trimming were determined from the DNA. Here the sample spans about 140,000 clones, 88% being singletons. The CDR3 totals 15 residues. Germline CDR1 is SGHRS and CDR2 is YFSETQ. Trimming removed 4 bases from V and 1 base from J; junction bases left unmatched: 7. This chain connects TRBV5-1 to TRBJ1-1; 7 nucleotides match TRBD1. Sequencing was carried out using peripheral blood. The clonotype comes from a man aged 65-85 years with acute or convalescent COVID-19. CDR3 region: CASSPTGARNTEAFF. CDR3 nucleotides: TGCGCCAGCAGCCCAACAGGGGCGAGGAACACTGAAGCTTTCTTT. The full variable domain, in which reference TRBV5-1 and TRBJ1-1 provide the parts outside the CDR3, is KAGVTQTPRYLIKTRGQQVTLSCSPISGHRSVSWYQQTPGQGLQFLFEYFSETQRNKGNFPGRFSGRQFSNSRSEMNVSTLELGDSALYLCASSPTGARNTEAFFGQGTRLTVV.